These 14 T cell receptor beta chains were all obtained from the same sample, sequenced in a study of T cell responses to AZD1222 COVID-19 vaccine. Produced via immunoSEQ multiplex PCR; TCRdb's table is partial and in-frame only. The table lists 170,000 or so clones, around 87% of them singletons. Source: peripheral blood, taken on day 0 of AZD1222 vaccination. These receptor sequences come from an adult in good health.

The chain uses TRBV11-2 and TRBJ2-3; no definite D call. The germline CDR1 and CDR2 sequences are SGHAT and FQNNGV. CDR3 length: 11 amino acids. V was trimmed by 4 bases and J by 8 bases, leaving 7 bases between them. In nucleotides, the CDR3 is TGTGCCAGCAGCTCCGTCGGTACGCAGTATTTT. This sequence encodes CASSSVGTQYF.

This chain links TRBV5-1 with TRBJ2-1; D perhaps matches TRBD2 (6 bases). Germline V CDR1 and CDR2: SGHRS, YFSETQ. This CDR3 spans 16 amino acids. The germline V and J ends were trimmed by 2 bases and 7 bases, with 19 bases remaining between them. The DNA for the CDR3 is TGCGCCAGCAGCTTAACCCCGGGAGTCTGGGGTAATGAGCAGTTCTTC. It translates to CASSLTPGVWGNEQFF.

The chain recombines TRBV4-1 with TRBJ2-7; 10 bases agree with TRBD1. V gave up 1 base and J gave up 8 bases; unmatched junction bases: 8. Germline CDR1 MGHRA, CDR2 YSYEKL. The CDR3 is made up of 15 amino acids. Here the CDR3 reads CASSQGPGTGEKQYF. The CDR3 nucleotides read TGCGCCAGCAGCCAAGGCCCTGGGACAGGGGAGAAGCAGTACTTC.

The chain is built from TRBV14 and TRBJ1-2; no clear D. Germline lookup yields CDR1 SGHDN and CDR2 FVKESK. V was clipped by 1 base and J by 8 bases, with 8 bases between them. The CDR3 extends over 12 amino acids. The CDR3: CASSQGVRGYTF. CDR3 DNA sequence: TGTGCCAGCAGCCAAGGGGTACGCGGCTACACCTTC. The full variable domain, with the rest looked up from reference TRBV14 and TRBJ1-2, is EAGVTQFPSHSVIEKGQTVTLRCDPISGHDNLYWYRRVMGKEIKFLLHFVKESKQDESGMPNNRFLAERTGGTYSTLKVQPAELEDSGVYFCASSQGVRGYTFGSGTRLTVV.

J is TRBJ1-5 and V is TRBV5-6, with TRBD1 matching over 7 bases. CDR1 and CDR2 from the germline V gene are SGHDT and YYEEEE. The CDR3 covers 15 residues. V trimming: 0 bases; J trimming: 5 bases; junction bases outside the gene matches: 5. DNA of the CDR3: TGTGCCAGCAGCTTGGCCCCCGGGACAGATCAGCCCCAGCATTTT. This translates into CASSLAPGTDQPQHF.

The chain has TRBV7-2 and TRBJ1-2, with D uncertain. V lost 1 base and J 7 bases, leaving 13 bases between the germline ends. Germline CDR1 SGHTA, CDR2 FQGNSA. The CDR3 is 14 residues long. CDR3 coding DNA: TGTGCCAGCAGCTTAGATGGGGTTAATGGTGGCTACACCTTC. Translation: CASSLDGVNGGYTF.

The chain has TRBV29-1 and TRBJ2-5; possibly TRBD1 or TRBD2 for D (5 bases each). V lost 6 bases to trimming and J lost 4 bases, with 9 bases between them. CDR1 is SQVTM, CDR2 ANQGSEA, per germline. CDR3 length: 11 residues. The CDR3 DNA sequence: TGCAGCGTGGGGGACCGAGAGACCCAGTACTTC. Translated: CSVGDRETQYF.

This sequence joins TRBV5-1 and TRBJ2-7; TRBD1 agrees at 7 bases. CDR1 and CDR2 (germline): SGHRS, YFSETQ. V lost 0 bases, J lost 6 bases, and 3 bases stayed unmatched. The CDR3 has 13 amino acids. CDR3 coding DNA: TGCGCCAGCAGCTTGGAAGGGGGCGCCGAGCAGTACTTC. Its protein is CASSLEGGAEQYF.

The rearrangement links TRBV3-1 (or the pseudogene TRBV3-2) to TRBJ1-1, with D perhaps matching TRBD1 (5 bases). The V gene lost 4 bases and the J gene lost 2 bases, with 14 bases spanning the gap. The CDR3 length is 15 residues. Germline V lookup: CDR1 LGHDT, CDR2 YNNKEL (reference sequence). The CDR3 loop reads CASSPRTRRNTEAFF. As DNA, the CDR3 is TGTGCCAGCAGCCCGCGGACACGAAGAAACACTGAAGCTTTCTTT.

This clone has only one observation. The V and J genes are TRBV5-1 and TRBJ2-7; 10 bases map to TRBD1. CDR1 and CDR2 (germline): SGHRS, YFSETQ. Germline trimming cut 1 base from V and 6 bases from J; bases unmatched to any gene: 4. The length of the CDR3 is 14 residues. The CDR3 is CASSLRQGAGEQYF. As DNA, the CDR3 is TGCGCCAGCAGCTTGAGACAGGGGGCAGGCGAGCAGTACTTC. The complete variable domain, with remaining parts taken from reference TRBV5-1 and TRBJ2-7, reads KAGVTQTPRYLIKTRGQQVTLSCSPISGHRSVSWYQQTPGQGLQFLFEYFSETQRNKGNFPGRFSGRQFSNSRSEMNVSTLELGDSALYLCASSLRQGAGEQYFGPGTRLTVT.

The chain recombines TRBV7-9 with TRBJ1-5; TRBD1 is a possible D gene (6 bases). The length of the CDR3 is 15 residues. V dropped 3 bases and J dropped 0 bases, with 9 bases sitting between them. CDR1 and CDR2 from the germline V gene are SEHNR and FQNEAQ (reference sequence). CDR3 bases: TGTGCCAGCAGCTTCTCAGGGGATAGCAATCAGCCCCAGCATTTT. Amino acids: CASSFSGDSNQPQHF.

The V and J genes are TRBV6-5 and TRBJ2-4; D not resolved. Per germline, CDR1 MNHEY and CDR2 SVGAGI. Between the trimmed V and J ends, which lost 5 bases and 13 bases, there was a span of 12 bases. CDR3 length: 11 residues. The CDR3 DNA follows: TGTGCCAGCAGTCTTTCGGTCATACAGTACTTC. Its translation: CASSLSVIQYF.

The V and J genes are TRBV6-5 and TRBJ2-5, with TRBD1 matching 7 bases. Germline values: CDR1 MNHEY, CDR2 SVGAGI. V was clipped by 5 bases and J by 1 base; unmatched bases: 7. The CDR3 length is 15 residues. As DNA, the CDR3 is TGTGCCAGCAGTCAAATCAGGACAGGCCAAGAGACCCAGTACTTC. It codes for CASSQIRTGQETQYF.

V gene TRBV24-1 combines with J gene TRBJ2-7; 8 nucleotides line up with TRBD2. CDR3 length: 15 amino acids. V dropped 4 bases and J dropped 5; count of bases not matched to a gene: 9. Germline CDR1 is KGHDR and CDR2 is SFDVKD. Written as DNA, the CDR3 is TGTGCCACCAGTGACCCGAGCGGGAGCGGCCACGAGCAGTACTTC. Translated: CATSDPSGSGHEQYF.